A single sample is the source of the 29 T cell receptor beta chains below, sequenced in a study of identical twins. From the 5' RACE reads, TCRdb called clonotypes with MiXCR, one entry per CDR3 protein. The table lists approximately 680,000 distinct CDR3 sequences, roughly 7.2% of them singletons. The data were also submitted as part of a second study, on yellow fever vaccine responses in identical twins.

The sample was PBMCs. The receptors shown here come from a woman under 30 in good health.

Written as DNA, the CDR3 is TGTGCCAGCAGCCCCGGGCCAGGCGATGGTGGGGAAAATGAAAAACTGTTTTTT. Protein product: CASSPGPGDGGENEKLFF. This chain connects TRBV4-2 to TRBJ1-4; no reliable D call. Per germline, CDR1 LGHNA and CDR2 YNFKEQ. The CDR3 extends over 18 amino acids. V lost 4 bases to trimming and J lost 5 bases, with 23 bases between them.

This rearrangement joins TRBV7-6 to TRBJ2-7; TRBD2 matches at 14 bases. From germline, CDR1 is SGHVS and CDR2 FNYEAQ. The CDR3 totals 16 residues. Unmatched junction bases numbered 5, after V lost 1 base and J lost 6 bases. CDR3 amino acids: CASSLGGLAGVGEQYF. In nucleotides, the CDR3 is TGTGCCAGCAGCTTAGGGGGACTAGCGGGAGTAGGCGAGCAGTACTTC.

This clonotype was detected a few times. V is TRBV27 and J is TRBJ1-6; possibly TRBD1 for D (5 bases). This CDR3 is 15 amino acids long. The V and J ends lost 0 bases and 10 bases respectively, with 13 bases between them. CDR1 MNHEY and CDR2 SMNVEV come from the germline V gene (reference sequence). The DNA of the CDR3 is TGTGCCAGCAGTTTATCGTCAGGGCAAAACTCACCCCTCCACTTT. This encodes CASSLSSGQNSPLHF.

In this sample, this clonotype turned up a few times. The CDR3: CSALAGSYEQYF. As DNA, the CDR3 is TGCAGTGCCCTAGCGGGGAGCTACGAGCAGTACTTC. This rearrangement joins TRBV20-1 to TRBJ2-7; 9 nucleotides line up with TRBD2. CDR3 size: 12 residues. The V segment lost 6 bases and the J segment 3 bases; nucleotides outside the gene matches: 3. The germline V gene encodes CDR1 DFQATT and CDR2 SNEGSKA (reference sequence).

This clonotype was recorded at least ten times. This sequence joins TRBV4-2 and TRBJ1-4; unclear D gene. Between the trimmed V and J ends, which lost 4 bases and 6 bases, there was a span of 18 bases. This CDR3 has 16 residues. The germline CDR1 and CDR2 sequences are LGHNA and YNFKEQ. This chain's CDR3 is CASSREAGGFDEKLFF. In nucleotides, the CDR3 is TGTGCCAGCAGCCGGGAAGCGGGTGGGTTCGATGAAAAACTGTTTTTT.

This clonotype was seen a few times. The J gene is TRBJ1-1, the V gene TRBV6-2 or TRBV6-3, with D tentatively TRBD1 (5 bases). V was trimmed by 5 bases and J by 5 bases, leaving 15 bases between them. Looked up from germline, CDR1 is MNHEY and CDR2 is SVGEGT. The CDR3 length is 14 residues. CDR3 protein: CASSTRGSWTEAFF. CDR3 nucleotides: TGTGCCAGCAGTACTCGGGGGTCGTGGACTGAAGCTTTCTTT.

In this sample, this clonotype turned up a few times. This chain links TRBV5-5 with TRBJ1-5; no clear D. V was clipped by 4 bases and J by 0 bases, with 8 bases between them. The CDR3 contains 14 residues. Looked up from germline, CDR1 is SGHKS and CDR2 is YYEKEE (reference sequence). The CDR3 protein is CASSDIDSNQPQHF. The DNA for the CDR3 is TGTGCCAGCAGCGACATCGATAGCAATCAGCCCCAGCATTTT.

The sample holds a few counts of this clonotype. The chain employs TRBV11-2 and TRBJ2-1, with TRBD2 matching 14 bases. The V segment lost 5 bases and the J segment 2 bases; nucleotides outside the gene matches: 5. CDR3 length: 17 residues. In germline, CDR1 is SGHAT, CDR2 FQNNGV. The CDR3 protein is CASSRLAGGPPYNEQFF. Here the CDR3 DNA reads TGTGCCAGCAGCCGACTAGCGGGGGGGCCGCCCTACAATGAGCAGTTCTTC. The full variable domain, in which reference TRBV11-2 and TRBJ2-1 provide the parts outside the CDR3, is EAGVAQSPRYKIIEKRQSVAFWCNPISGHATLYWYQQILGQGPKLLIQFQNNGVVDDSQLPKDRFSAERLKGVDSTLKIQPAKLEDSAVYLCASSRLAGGPPYNEQFFGPGTRLTVL.

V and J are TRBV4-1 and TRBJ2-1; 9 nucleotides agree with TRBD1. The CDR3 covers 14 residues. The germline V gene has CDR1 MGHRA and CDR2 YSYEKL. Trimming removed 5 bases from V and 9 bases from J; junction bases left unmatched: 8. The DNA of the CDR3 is TGCGCCAGCAGCGTCCGGGACAGGGAACCTGAGCAGTTCTTC. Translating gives CASSVRDREPEQFF.

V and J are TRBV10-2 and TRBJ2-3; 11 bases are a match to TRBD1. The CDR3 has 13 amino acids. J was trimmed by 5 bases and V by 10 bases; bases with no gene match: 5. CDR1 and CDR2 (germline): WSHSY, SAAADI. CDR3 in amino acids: CATTDRGRDTQYF. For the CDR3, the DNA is TGCGCCACCACGGACAGGGGGCGAGATACGCAGTATTTT.

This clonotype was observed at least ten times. The CDR3 spells CSVSTRGYANEKLFF. CDR3 in DNA: TGCAGCGTCTCTACCAGGGGGTATGCTAATGAAAAACTGTTTTTT. V usage is TRBV29-1 and J usage is TRBJ1-4; TRBD1 matches at 7 bases. Germline V gene sequence: CDR1 SQVTM, CDR2 ANQGSEA. The junction had 10 bases not matched to a gene; V was cut back by 6 bases and J by 3 bases. The length of the CDR3 is 15 residues.

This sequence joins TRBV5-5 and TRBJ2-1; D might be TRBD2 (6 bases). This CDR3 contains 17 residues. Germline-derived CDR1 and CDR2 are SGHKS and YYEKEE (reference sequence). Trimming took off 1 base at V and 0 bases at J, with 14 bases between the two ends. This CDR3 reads CASSLSPVGGSYNEQFF. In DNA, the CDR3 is TGTGCCAGCAGCTTGTCTCCAGTCGGGGGCTCCTACAATGAGCAGTTCTTC.

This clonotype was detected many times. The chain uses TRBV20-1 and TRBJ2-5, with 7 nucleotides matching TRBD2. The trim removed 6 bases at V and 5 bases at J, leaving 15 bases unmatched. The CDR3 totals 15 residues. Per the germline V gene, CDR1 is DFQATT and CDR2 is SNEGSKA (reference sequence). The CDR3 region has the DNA TGCAGTGCAGACCGCTCCCGACTAGCTAGGGAGACCCAGTACTTC. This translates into CSADRSRLARETQYF.

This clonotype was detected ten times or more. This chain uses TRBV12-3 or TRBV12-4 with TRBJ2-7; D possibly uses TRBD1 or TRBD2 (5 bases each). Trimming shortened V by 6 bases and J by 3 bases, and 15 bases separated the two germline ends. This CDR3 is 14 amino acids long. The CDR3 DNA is TGTGCCAGCAGCCGACGTGAGGGGATCTACGAGCAGTACTTC. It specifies CASSRREGIYEQYF.

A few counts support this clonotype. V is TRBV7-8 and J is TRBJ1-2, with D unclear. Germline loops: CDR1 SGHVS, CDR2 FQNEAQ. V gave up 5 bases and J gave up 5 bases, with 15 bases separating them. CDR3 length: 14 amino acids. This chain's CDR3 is CASSPGREGYGYTF. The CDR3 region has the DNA TGTGCCAGCAGCCCAGGACGGGAAGGGTATGGCTACACCTTC.

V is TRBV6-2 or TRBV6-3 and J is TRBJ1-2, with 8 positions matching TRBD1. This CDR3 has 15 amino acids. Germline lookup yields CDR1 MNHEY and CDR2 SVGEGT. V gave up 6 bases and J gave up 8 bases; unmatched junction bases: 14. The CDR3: CASSPRTGSVGGYTF. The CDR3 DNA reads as TGTGCCAGCAGCCCAAGGACAGGGAGTGTCGGAGGCTACACCTTC.

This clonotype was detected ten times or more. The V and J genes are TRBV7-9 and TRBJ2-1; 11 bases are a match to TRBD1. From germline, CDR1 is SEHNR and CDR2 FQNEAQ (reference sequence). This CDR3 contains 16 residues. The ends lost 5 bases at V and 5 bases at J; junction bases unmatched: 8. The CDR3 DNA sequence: TGTGCCAGCAGCCTAAGGGGACAGGGGGTAAACAATGAGCAGTTCTTC. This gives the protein CASSLRGQGVNNEQFF.

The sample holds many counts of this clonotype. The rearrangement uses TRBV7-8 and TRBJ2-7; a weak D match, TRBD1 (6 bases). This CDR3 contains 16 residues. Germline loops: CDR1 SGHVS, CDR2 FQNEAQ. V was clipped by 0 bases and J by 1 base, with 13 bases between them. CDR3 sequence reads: CASSLAGTSFSYEQYV. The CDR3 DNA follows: TGTGCCAGCAGCTTAGCTGGGACATCCTTTTCCTACGAGCAGTACGTC.

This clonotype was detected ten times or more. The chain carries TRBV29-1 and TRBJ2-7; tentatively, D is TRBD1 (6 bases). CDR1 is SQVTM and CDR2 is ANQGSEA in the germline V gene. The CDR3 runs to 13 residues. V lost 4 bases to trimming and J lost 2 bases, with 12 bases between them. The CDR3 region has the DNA TGCAGCGTTGGGTTACAGGGCCCCTACGAGCAGTACTTC. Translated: CSVGLQGPYEQYF.

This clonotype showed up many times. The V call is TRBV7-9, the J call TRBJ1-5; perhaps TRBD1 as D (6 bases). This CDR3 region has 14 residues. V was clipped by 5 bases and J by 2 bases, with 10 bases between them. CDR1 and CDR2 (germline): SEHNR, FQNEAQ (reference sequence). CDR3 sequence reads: CASSPGGGNQPQHF. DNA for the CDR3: TGTGCCAGCAGCCCCGGGGGCGGCAATCAGCCCCAGCATTTT.

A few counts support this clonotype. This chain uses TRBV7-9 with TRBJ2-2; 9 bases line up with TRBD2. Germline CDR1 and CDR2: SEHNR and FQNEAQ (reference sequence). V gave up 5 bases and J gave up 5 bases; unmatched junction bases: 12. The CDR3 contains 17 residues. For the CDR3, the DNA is TGTGCCAGCAGCCTACAGAGGGGACTAGCAGATACCGGGGAGCTGTTTTTT. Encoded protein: CASSLQRGLADTGELFF.

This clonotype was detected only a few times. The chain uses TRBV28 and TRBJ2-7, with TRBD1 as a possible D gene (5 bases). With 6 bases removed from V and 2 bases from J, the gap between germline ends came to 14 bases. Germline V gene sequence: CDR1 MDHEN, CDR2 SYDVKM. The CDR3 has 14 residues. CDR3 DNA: TGTGCCAGCAGACCCCAACAGGTCACCTACGAGCAGTACTTC. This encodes CASRPQQVTYEQYF.

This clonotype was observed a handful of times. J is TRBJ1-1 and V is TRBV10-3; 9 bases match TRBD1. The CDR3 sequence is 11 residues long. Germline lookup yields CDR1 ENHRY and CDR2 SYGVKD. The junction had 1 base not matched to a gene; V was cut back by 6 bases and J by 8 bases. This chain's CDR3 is CAIRGQGEAFF. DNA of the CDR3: TGTGCCATCAGGGGACAGGGAGAAGCTTTCTTT.

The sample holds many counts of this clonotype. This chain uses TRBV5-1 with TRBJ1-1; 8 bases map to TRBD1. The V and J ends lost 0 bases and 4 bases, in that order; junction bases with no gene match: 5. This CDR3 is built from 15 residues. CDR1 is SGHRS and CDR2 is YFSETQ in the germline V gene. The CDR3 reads CASSLADRVGTEAFF. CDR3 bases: TGCGCCAGCAGCTTGGCGGACAGGGTGGGCACTGAAGCTTTCTTT. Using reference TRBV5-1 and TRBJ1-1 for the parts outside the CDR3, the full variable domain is KAGVTQTPRYLIKTRGQQVTLSCSPISGHRSVSWYQQTPGQGLQFLFEYFSETQRNKGNFPGRFSGRQFSNSRSEMNVSTLELGDSALYLCASSLADRVGTEAFFGQGTRLTVV.

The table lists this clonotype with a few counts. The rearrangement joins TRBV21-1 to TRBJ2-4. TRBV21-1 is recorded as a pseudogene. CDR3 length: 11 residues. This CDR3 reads CASSKLDGLYF. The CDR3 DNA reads TGTGCCAGCAGCAAATTGGACGGGCTTTACTTC.

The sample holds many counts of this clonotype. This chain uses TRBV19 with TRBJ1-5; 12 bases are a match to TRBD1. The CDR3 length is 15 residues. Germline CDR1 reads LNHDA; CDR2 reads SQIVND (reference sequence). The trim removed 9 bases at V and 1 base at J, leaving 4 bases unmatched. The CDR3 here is CASRDRGLSNQPQHF. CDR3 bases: TGTGCCAGCCGGGACAGGGGGCTCAGCAATCAGCCCCAGCATTTT.

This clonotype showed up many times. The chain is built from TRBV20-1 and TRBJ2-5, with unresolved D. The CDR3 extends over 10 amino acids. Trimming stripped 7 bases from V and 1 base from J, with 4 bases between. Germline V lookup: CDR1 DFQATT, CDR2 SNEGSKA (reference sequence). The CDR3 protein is CSGAQETQYF. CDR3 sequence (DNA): TGCAGTGGGGCCCAAGAGACCCAGTACTTC.

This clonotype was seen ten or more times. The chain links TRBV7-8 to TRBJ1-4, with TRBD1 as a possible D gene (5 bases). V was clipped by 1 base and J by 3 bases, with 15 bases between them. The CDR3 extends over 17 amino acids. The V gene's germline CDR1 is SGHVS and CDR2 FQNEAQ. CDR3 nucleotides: TGTGCCAGCAGCTTAGGGCTGCGGGGCTCGGCTAATGAAAAACTGTTTTTT. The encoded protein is CASSLGLRGSANEKLFF.

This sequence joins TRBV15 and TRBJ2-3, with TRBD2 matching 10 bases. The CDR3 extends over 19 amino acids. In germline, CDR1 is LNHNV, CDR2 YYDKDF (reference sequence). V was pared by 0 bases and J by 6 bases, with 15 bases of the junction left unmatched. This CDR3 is CATSRDDRRTSGGRDTQYF. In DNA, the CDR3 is TGTGCCACCAGCAGAGATGATCGTAGGACTAGCGGTGGGAGGGATACGCAGTATTTT.